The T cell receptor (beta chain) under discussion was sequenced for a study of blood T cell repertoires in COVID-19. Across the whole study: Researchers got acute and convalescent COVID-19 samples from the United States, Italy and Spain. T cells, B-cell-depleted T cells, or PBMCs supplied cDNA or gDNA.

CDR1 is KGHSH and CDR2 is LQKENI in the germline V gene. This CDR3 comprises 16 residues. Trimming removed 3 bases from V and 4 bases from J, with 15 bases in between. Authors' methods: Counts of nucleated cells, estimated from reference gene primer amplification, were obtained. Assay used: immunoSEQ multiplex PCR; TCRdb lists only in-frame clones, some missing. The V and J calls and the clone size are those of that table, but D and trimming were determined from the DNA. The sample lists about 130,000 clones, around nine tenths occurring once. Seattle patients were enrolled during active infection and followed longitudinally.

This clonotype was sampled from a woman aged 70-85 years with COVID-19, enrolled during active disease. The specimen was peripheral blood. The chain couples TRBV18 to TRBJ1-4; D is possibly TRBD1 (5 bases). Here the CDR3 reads CASSPPEAGINEKLFF. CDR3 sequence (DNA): TGTGCCAGCTCACCTCCCGAGGCAGGGATTAATGAAAAACTGTTTTTT.